These 26 T cell receptor beta chains were all obtained from the same sample, sequenced in a study of shared clonotypes between healthy human individuals. TCRdb's table, derived via immunoSEQ multiplex PCR, lists solely in-frame clones and lacks some. The table shows around 2.1 million clones, with 90% to 97% occurring only once. The sequenced sample was naive CD4+ T cells sorted from blood. The sample's subset: CD45RA+ positively selected. The receptors originated from a man aged 18 to 30 in good health.

This clone was counted a few times. The chain links TRBV5-1 to TRBJ1-1; D unclear. V shed 0 bases and J shed 0 bases, with 6 bases lying between them. The V gene's germline CDR1 is SGHRS and CDR2 YFSETQ. The length of the CDR3 is 14 residues. CDR3 nucleotides: TGCGCCAGCAGCTTGGGCGACCTGAACACTGAAGCTTTCTTT. Residues: CASSLGDLNTEAFF. Variable domain in full (rest from reference TRBV5-1 and TRBJ1-1): KAGVTQTPRYLIKTRGQQVTLSCSPISGHRSVSWYQQTPGQGLQFLFEYFSETQRNKGNFPGRFSGRQFSNSRSEMNVSTLELGDSALYLCASSLGDLNTEAFFGQGTRLTVV.

J is TRBJ2-1 and V is TRBV4-3; D remains unclear. Germline V gene data show CDR1 as LGHNA and CDR2 as YSLEER. The length of the CDR3 is 14 residues. Deletions cut 0 bases from V and 2 bases from J, with 5 bases between. The DNA for the CDR3 is TGCGCCAGCAGCCAAGATATGGCCTACAATGAGCAGTTCTTC. It is translated as CASSQDMAYNEQFF.

This clone was seen once. The J gene is TRBJ2-3, the V gene TRBV7-8, with 7 bases matching TRBD1. Losses at the gene ends were 1 base for V and 2 bases for J; bases not matched to a gene: 3. Germline V CDR1 and CDR2: SGHVS, FQNEAQ. The CDR3 sequence is 15 residues long. The CDR3 nucleotides are TGTGCCAGCAGCTTAGTGGGGACAGTCACAGATACGCAGTATTTT. Translated: CASSLVGTVTDTQYF.

This clone appeared once. V and J are TRBV28 and TRBJ1-5; D ambiguous. Trimming left V 3 bases short and J 6 bases short, with 9 bases between. Germline V gene sequence: CDR1 MDHEN, CDR2 SYDVKM. This CDR3 region has 13 residues. The CDR3 bases are TGTGCCAGCAGTTTCTTGCAGGCTCAGCCCCAGCATTTT. Translation gives CASSFLQAQPQHF.

The CDR3 coding sequence is TGTGCCAGCACCGTCCTCGGGGACAATGAGCAGTTCTTC. It yields the protein CASTVLGDNEQFF. The chain recombines TRBV5-6 with TRBJ2-1, with D possibly being TRBD2 (5 bases). Per germline, CDR1 SGHDT and CDR2 YYEEEE. The CDR3 runs 13 residues. The ends were cut back, 6 bases at V and 5 bases at J, with 12 bases in the middle.

The gene calls are TRBV5-1 and TRBJ2-4, with D unclear. Per germline, CDR1 SGHRS and CDR2 YFSETQ. V was pared by 0 bases and J by 5 bases, with 9 bases between. The CDR3 has 14 amino acids. CDR3 coding DNA: TGCGCCAGCAGCTTGGTAGCAGGAGAAAACATTCAGTACTTC. It codes for CASSLVAGENIQYF.

The CDR3 loop reads CASSDSGRGYTGELFF. DNA for the CDR3: TGTGCCAGCAGTGACAGCGGCAGGGGTTACACCGGGGAGCTGTTTTTT. The gene calls are TRBV6-4 and TRBJ2-2; tentative D call: TRBD1 (6 bases). Trimming left V 2 bases short and J 3 bases short, with 13 bases between. Germline V gives CDR1 MRHNA, CDR2 SNTAGT. This CDR3 contains 16 residues.

This chain links TRBV12-5 with TRBJ2-3; D perhaps matches TRBD1 (6 bases). The CDR3 extends over 12 amino acids. CDR1 is LGHNT, CDR2 FRNRAP, per germline. Trimming left V 6 bases short and J 3 bases short, with 7 bases between. CDR3 sequence reads: CASGQGTDTQYF. As DNA, the CDR3 is TGTGCTAGTGGACAGGGAACAGATACGCAGTATTTT.

The J gene is TRBJ2-1, the V gene TRBV6-5; no clear D. The CDR3 is 15 residues long. CDR1 is MNHEY and CDR2 is SVGAGI in the germline V gene. V lost 5 bases to trimming and J lost 4 bases, with 15 bases between them. Written as DNA, the CDR3 is TGTGCCAGCAGTGGGCTGTCGGGCGGATACAATGAGCAGTTCTTC. Encoded protein: CASSGLSGGYNEQFF.

The V and J genes are TRBV10-2 and TRBJ2-7, with D maybe TRBD1 (5 bases). Deletions cut 7 bases from V and 0 bases from J, with 16 bases between. The CDR3 covers 15 residues. Germline CDR1 reads WSHSY; CDR2 reads SAAADI. CDR3 in amino acids: CASTLAQESSYEQYF. The CDR3 nucleotides read TGCGCCAGCACGCTCGCACAGGAAAGCTCCTACGAGCAGTACTTC.

V is TRBV4-1 and J is TRBJ1-2; D is possibly TRBD1 (5 bases). Germline V gives CDR1 MGHRA, CDR2 YSYEKL. Trimming took off 0 bases at V and 4 bases at J, with 9 bases between the two ends. This CDR3 contains 14 residues. The CDR3 nucleotides read TGCGCCAGCAGCCAAGACCTGGGGGGCTATGGCTACACCTTC. Protein product: CASSQDLGGYGYTF.

The rearrangement uses TRBV9 and TRBJ1-6, with D perhaps matching TRBD1 (5 bases). The CDR3 is 15 amino acids. Germline V gene sequence: CDR1 SGDLS, CDR2 YYNGEE. V was shortened by 0 bases and J by 6 bases, with 10 bases between the two germline ends. The CDR3 DNA reads TGTGCCAGCAGCGTAGAGGGGCTCAGTAATTCACCCCTCCACTTT. This encodes CASSVEGLSNSPLHF. The variable domain in full, completed from reference TRBV9 and TRBJ1-6, reads DSGVTQTPKHLITATGQRVTLRCSPRSGDLSVYWYQQSLDQGLQFLIQYYNGEERAKGNILERFSAQQFPDLHSELNLSSLELGDSALYFCASSVEGLSNSPLHFGNGTRLTVT.

This chain uses TRBV5-1 with TRBJ1-1, with a tentative D call TRBD1 (6 bases). Trimming removed 0 bases from V and 10 bases from J, with 13 bases in between. Germline loops: CDR1 SGHRS, CDR2 YFSETQ. The CDR3 spans 13 residues. The CDR3 region has the DNA TGCGCCAGCAGCTTGGATTCGGGGGCTGGAGCTTTCTTT. Its translation is CASSLDSGAGAFF. Supplemented by reference TRBV5-1 and TRBJ1-1, the full variable domain reads KAGVTQTPRYLIKTRGQQVTLSCSPISGHRSVSWYQQTPGQGLQFLFEYFSETQRNKGNFPGRFSGRQFSNSRSEMNVSTLELGDSALYLCASSLDSGAGAFFGQGTRLTVV.

The chain couples TRBV9 to TRBJ2-7, with D hard to call. The germline V gene encodes CDR1 SGDLS and CDR2 YYNGEE. Deletions cut 4 bases from V and 1 base from J, with 18 bases between. The CDR3 has 16 residues. The CDR3: CASSPTADGMSYEQYF. In DNA, the CDR3 is TGTGCCAGCAGCCCGACTGCGGACGGAATGTCCTACGAGCAGTACTTC.

The chain combines TRBV7-9 with TRBJ1-2; D perhaps matches TRBD1 (5 bases). V shed 4 bases and J shed 6 bases, with 18 bases lying between them. This CDR3 is 15 amino acids long. The germline V gene encodes CDR1 SEHNR and CDR2 FQNEAQ (reference sequence). CDR3 sequence reads: CASSSSWGKDHGYTF. CDR3 bases: TGTGCCAGCAGCTCCTCATGGGGCAAGGACCATGGCTACACCTTC.

The V and J genes are TRBV18 and TRBJ2-1; 8 positions match TRBD2. Germline CDR1 is KGHSH and CDR2 is LQKENI. The length of the CDR3 is 14 residues. Unmatched junction bases numbered 9, after V lost 4 bases and J lost 10 bases. CDR3 sequence: CASSQGLAGGEQFF. CDR3 in DNA: TGTGCCAGCTCACAAGGGTTGGCGGGAGGAGAGCAGTTCTTC.

The chain employs TRBV6-5 and TRBJ1-1; D not resolved. The germline V gene has CDR1 MNHEY and CDR2 SVGAGI. Trimming took off 6 bases at V and 6 bases at J, with 11 bases between the two ends. The CDR3 is 12 amino acids. CDR3 in amino acids: CASRTAGAEAFF. CDR3 nucleotide sequence: TGTGCCAGCAGAACAGCTGGGGCTGAAGCTTTCTTT.

The rearrangement joins TRBV7-9 to TRBJ2-5; 7 nucleotides match TRBD1. The germline V gene encodes CDR1 SEHNR and CDR2 FQNEAQ (reference sequence). The junction had 3 bases not matched to a gene; V was cut back by 4 bases and J by 1 base. This CDR3 comprises 14 residues. The CDR3 DNA reads TGTGCCAGCAGCTACGAGGGGGCCCAAGAGACCCAGTACTTC. It yields the protein CASSYEGAQETQYF.

As concerns this clone: This same CDR3 is encoded by further DNA sequences in the sample. The chain couples TRBV5-4 to TRBJ2-3; no firm D call. CDR1 SGHNT and CDR2 YYREEE come from the germline V gene (reference sequence). The CDR3 loop spans 14 amino acids. Trimming took 0 bases from V and 1 from J, leaving 6 bases between them. The DNA for the CDR3 is TGTGCCAGCAGCTTGGGGAGCGGCACAGATACGCAGTATTTT. This codes for CASSLGSGTDTQYF.

The chain uses TRBV18 and TRBJ2-3; D is uncertain. Between the trimmed V and J ends, which lost 3 bases and 2 bases, there was a span of 9 bases. The CDR3 length is 14 residues. Germline values: CDR1 KGHSH, CDR2 LQKENI. The CDR3 nucleotides read TGTGCCAGCTCACCTGGGGTCCCCACAGATACGCAGTATTTT. It yields the protein CASSPGVPTDTQYF.

V gene TRBV7-9 combines with J gene TRBJ2-1; D perhaps matches TRBD2 (5 bases). Between the trimmed V and J ends, which lost 1 base and 3 bases, there was a span of 16 bases. Germline V gene lookup returns CDR1 SEHNR and CDR2 FQNEAQ (reference sequence). The CDR3 is 17 residues long. The CDR3 loop reads CASSLVSWTVRYNEQFF. For the CDR3, the DNA is TGTGCCAGCAGCTTAGTTTCTTGGACTGTGCGCTACAATGAGCAGTTCTTC.

This clone was seen more than once but under ten times. The chain couples TRBV10-3 to TRBJ1-2, with 9 bases identical to TRBD1. The ends lost 3 bases at V and 4 bases at J; junction bases unmatched: 6. Per germline, CDR1 ENHRY and CDR2 SYGVKD. The length of the CDR3 is 15 residues. CDR3 sequence: CAISEMDRGPYGYTF. The CDR3 DNA is TGTGCCATCAGTGAAATGGACAGGGGCCCCTATGGCTACACCTTC.

This rearrangement joins TRBV28 to TRBJ2-7; perhaps TRBD1 as D (5 bases). Trimming took 6 bases from V and 6 from J, leaving 12 bases between them. The germline V gene encodes CDR1 MDHEN and CDR2 SYDVKM. The CDR3 contains 12 residues. The CDR3 DNA reads TGTGCCAGCAGATTCAGGGTTGGCGAGCAGTACTTC. Encoded protein: CASRFRVGEQYF.

The rearrangement uses TRBV5-6 and TRBJ1-1; 9 bases match TRBD1. The V segment lost 6 bases and the J segment 0 bases; nucleotides outside the gene matches: 9. The CDR3 extends over 16 amino acids. Germline CDR1 SGHDT, CDR2 YYEEEE. CDR3 nucleotides: TGTGCCAGCAAGCCCGGGGACAGGGCCATGAACACTGAAGCTTTCTTT. It translates to CASKPGDRAMNTEAFF.

The rearrangement joins TRBV2 to TRBJ2-5; 12 nucleotides agree with TRBD1. V lost 6 bases and J lost 1; bases outside the gene matches: 9. Germline CDR1 and CDR2: SNHLY and FYNNEI. This CDR3 comprises 17 residues. CDR3 sequence (DNA): TGTGCCAGCAGCGGACTAGGGACAGGGGGCATCCAAGAGACCCAGTACTTC. Its protein is CASSGLGTGGIQETQYF.

Comments on this clone: This CDR3 is also generated by other DNA sequences in the sample. The gene calls are TRBV5-1 and TRBJ2-7; unclear D gene. The germline V gene encodes CDR1 SGHRS and CDR2 YFSETQ. Trimming shortened V by 0 bases and J by 2 bases, and 9 bases separated the two germline ends. The CDR3 extends over 14 amino acids. As DNA, the CDR3 is TGCGCCAGCAGCTTGGACGGCGGAACCTACGAGCAGTACTTC. It codes for CASSLDGGTYEQYF.